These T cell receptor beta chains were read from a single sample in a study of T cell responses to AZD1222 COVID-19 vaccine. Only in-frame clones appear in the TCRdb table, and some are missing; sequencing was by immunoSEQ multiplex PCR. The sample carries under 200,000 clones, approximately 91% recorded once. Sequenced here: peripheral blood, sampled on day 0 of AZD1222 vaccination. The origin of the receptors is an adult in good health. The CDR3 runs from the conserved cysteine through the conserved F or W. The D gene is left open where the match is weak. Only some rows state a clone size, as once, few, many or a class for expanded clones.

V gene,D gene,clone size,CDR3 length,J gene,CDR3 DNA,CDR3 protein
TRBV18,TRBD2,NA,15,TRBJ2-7,TGTGCCAGCTCACCTACGACTAGCGCATACTACGAGCAGTACTTC,CASSPTTSAYYEQYF
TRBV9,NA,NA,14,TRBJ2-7,TGTGCCAGCAGCGTAGACCCGAGCTCCTACGAGCAGTACTTC,CASSVDPSSYEQYF
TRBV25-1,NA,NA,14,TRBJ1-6,TGTGCCAGCGTGCCCCCGGGGGGGAATTCACCCCTCCACTTT,CASVPPGGNSPLHF
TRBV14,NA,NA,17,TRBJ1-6,TGTGCCAGCAGCCATGCTCGCCGGGACCTTCATAATTCACCCCTCCACTTT,CASSHARRDLHNSPLHF
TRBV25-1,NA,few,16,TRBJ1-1,TGTGCCAGCAGTAACCCACAGGGAACAGGAAAGACTGAAGCTTTCTTT,CASSNPQGTGKTEAFF
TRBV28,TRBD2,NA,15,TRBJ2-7,TGTGCCAGCAGCCCTCTTAGCGGGAGCAAGATCGAGCAGTACTTC,CASSPLSGSKIEQYF
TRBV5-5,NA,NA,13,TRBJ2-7,TGTGCCAGCAGCGCGGGACAGTACTACGAGCAGTACTTC,CASSAGQYYEQYF
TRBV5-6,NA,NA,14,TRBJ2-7,TGTGCCAGCACCAGAAACAGGGGACTCTACGAGCAGTACTTC,CASTRNRGLYEQYF
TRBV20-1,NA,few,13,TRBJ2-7,TGCAGTGCTAGTAGTGGTAGCGAGCGCGAGCAGTACTTC,CSASSGSEREQYF
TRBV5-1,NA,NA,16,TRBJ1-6,TGCGCCAGCAGCCCCGGGGGGCAGGCCTATAATTCACCCCTCCACTTT,CASSPGGQAYNSPLHF
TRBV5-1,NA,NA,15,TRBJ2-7,TGCGCCAGCAGCTTGGTGGTCGGGAGTGCGTACGAGCAGTACTTC,CASSLVVGSAYEQYF
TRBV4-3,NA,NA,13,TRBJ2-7,TGCGCCAGCAGCCAACGGCAAGGCTACGAGCAGTACTTC,CASSQRQGYEQYF
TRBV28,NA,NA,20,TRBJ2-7,TGTGCCAGCAGCTCACCTCTTTCGGCAGACCATTTTATAAATGACTACGAGCAGTACTTC,CASSSPLSADHFINDYEQYF
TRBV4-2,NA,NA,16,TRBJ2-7,TGTGCCAGCAGCTTGCAGGGGGGGGGCGAGGTCTACGAGCAGTACTTC,CASSLQGGGEVYEQYF
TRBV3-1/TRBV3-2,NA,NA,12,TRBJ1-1,TGTGCCAGCAGCCAAAGAAGCGCTGAAGCTTTCTTT,CASSQRSAEAFF
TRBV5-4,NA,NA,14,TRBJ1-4,TGTGCCAGCAGCTTGGCCTGGGGTAATGAAAAACTGTTTTTT,CASSLAWGNEKLFF
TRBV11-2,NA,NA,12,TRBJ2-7,TGTGCCAGCAGCGGGACTCCGGGGGAGCAGTACTTC,CASSGTPGEQYF
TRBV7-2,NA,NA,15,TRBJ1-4,TGTGCCAGCAGACCATCCGGACTGGGGGATGAAAAACTGTTTTTT,CASRPSGLGDEKLFF
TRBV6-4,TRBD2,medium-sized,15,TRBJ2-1,TGTGCCAGCGAACCTATAGCGGGAGGGGGCAATGAGCAGTTCTTC,CASEPIAGGGNEQFF
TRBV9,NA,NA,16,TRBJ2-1,TGTGCCAGCAGCGTTATCGATCGGTCCCCTAACACTGAGCAGTTCTTC,CASSVIDRSPNTEQFF
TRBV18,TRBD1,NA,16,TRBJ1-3,TGTGCCAGCTCACCACCGGGGGACAGGGTCAGAAACACCATATATTTT,CASSPPGDRVRNTIYF
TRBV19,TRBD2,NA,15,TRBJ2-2,TGTGCCAGCCAACTAGCGGGAGGTAACACCGGGGAGCTGTTTTTT,CASQLAGGNTGELFF
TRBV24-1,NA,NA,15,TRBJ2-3,TGTGCCACTGGACGAGGGGCTATAAGCACAGATACGCAGTATTTT,CATGRGAISTDTQYF
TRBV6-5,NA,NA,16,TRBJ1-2,TGTGCCAGCAGTTACCGGCAGGACGGGGCTAACTATGGCTACACCTTC,CASSYRQDGANYGYTF
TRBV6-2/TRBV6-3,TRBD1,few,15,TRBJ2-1,TGTGCCAGCAGCCAAACAGGGGGCTCGTCCAATGAGCAGTTCTTC,CASSQTGGSSNEQFF
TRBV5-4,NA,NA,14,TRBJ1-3,TGTGCCAGCAGCCTCTCGGGCTCTGGAAACACCATATATTTT,CASSLSGSGNTIYF
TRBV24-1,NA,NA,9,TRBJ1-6,TGTGCCACCAATTCACCCCTCCACTTT,CATNSPLHF
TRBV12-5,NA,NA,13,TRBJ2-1,TGTGCTAGTGGTTTGGTACTGGGGCATGAGCAGTTCTTC,CASGLVLGHEQFF
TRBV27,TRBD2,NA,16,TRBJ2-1,TGTGCCAGCAGTTTACCGGGACTAGCGGGGCGCAATGAGCAGTTCTTC,CASSLPGLAGRNEQFF
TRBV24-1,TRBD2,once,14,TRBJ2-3,TGTGCCACCAGCGGGGGGGATGGCACAGATACGCAGTATTTT,CATSGGDGTDTQYF
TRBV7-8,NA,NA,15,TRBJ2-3,TGTGCCAGCAGCTTAGGTCGCAGGTTCGAGAATACGCAGTATTTT,CASSLGRRFENTQYF
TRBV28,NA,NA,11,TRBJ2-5,TGTGCCAGCAGAGTACAAGAGACCCAGTACTTC,CASRVQETQYF
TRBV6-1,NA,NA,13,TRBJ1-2,TGTGCCAGCAGTGAAGGATCAGGCTATGGCTACACCTTC,CASSEGSGYGYTF
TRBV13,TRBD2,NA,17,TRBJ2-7,TGTGCCAGCAGCTTAAGTTCTCTGAGCGGGGGGCCATACGAGCAGTACTTC,CASSLSSLSGGPYEQYF
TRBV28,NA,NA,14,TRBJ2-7,TGTGCCAGCAGTTCGGACAGTCCACCTTACGAGCAGTACTTC,CASSSDSPPYEQYF
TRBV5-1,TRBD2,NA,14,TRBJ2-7,TGCGCCAGCCGCCTAGGGACTAGCGTCTACGAGCAGTACTTC,CASRLGTSVYEQYF
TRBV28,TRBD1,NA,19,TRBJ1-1,TGTGCCAGCAGTCCACTGGGCCATCGACAGGGTAATCTCAACACTGAAGCTTTCTTT,CASSPLGHRQGNLNTEAFF
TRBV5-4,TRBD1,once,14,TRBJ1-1,TGTGCCAGCAGCTCGGGACAGGGCTCCACTGAAGCTTTCTTT,CASSSGQGSTEAFF
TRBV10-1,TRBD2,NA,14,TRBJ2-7,TGCGCCAGCTCTCGAGGACTAGCGGTCTACGAGCAGTACTTC,CASSRGLAVYEQYF
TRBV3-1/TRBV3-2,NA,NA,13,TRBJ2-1,TGTGCCAGCAGCCCCACGCTCACCAATGAGCAGTTCTTC,CASSPTLTNEQFF
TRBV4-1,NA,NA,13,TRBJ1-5,TGCGCCAGCAGTCTCGACAAGAATCAGCCCCAGCATTTT,CASSLDKNQPQHF
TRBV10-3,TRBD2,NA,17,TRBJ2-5,TGTGCCATCAGTGACCTTCGGACTAGCGGGTTCCAAGAGACCCAGTACTTC,CAISDLRTSGFQETQYF
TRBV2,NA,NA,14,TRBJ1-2,TGTGCCAGCAGTCAACAGGGTTCGACCTATGGCTACACCTTC,CASSQQGSTYGYTF
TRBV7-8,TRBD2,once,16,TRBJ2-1,TGTGCCAGCAGCCTTTCCGGGACTAGCGTAGGGAATGAGCAGTTCTTC,CASSLSGTSVGNEQFF